This T cell receptor beta chain was sequenced during a study of multiple sclerosis patients with progressive multifocal leukoencephalopathy. Produced via immunoSEQ multiplex PCR; TCRdb's table is partial and in-frame only. In the table there are fewer than 40,000 clones, 80% to 90% of which are singletons. General study results and limits: TRBV and TRBJ usage showed no common pattern when PML developed. Before and during natalizumab, the clones expanded at PML already existed.

Time point reported: time of PML onset. Points on this clone: What it binds is unknown.

CDR3 length: 11 residues. The V and J ends lost 10 bases and 4 bases respectively, with 8 bases between them. The germline CDR1 and CDR2 sequences are MNHEY and SVGAGI. The source is a woman aged 40-49 years with progressive multifocal leukoencephalopathy. Sequencing used PBMCs, obtained from a patient treated with natalizumab. The chain carries TRBV6-5 and TRBJ2-1; D is unclear. CDR3 sequence (DNA): TGTGCCACCCATACATACAATGAGCAGTTCTTC. This encodes CATHTYNEQFF.